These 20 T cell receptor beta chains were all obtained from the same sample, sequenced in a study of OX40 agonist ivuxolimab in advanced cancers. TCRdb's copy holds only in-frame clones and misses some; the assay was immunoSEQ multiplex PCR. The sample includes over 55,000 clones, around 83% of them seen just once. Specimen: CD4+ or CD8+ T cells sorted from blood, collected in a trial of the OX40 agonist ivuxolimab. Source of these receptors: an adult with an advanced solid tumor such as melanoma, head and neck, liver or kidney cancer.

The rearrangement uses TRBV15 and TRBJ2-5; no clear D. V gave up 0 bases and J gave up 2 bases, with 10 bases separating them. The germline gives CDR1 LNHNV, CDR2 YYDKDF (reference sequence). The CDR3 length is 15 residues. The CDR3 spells CATSRDPARQETQYF. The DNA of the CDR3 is TGTGCCACCAGCAGAGATCCAGCGAGACAAGAGACCCAGTACTTC.

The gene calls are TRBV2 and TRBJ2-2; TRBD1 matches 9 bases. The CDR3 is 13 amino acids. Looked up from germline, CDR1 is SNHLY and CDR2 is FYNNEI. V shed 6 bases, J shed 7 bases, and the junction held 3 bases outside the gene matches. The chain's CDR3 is CASRTGGFGELFF. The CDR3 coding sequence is TGTGCCAGCAGGACAGGGGGATTCGGGGAGCTGTTTTTT.

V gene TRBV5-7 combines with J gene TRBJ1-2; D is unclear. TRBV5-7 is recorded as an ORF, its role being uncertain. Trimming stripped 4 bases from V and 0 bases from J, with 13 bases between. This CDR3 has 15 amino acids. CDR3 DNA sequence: TGTGCCAGCAGCCTCGGACGGAGAACTAACTATGGCTACACCTTC. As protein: CASSLGRRTNYGYTF.

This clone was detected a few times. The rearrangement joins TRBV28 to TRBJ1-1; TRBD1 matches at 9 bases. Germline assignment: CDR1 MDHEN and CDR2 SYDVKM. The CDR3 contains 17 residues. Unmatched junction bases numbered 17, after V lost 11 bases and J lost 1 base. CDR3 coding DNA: TGTGCCGCCAAACACGGGACAGGGAGGACGAGGAACACTGAAGCTTTCTTT. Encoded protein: CAAKHGTGRTRNTEAFF.

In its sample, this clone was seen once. CDR3 sequence reads: CASSPNPGTEAFF. In DNA, the CDR3 is TGTGCCAGCAGTCCAAACCCAGGCACTGAAGCTTTCTTT. The chain has TRBV25-1 and TRBJ1-1, with D unclear. The CDR3 extends over 13 amino acids. Trimming took off 5 bases at V and 4 bases at J, with 11 bases between the two ends. The V gene's germline CDR1 is MGHDK and CDR2 SYGVNS.

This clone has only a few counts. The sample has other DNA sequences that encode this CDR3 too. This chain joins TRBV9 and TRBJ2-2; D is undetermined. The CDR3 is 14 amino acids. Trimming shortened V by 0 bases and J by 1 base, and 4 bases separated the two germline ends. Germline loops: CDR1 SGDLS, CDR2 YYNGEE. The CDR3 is CASSVGLNTGELFF. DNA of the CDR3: TGTGCCAGCAGCGTAGGACTGAACACCGGGGAGCTGTTTTTT.

DNA for the CDR3: TGCGCCAGCAGCTCGGGACTAGCGGCGGAGGATACGCAGTATTTT. Its translation is CASSSGLAAEDTQYF. The V and J genes are TRBV5-1 and TRBJ2-3, with TRBD2 matching 11 bases. This CDR3 region has 15 residues. The germline CDR1 and CDR2 sequences are SGHRS and YFSETQ. The ends lost 3 bases at V and 6 bases at J; junction bases unmatched: 6.

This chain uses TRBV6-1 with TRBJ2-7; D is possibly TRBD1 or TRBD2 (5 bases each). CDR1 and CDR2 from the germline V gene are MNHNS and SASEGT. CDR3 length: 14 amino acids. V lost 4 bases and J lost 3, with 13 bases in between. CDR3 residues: CASSAFGDGYEQYF. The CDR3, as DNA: TGTGCCAGCAGTGCCTTTGGGGACGGCTACGAGCAGTACTTC.

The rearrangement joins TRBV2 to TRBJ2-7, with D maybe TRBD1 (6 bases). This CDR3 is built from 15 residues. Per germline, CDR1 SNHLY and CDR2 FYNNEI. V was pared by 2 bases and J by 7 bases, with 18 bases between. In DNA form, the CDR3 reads TGTGCCAGCAGTGAAAGGTGGCAGGGACAAGGGGAGCAGTACTTC. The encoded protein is CASSERWQGQGEQYF.

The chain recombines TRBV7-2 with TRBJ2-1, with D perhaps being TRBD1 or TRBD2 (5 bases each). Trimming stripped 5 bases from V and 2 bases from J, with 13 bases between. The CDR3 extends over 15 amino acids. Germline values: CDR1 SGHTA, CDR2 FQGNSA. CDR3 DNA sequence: TGTGCCAGCAGCGGGGTTGGGGGAACCTACAATGAGCAGTTCTTC. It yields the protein CASSGVGGTYNEQFF.

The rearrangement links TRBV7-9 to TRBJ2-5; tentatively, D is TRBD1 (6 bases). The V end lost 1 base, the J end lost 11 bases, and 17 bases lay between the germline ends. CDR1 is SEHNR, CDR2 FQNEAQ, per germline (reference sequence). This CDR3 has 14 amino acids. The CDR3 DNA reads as TGTGCCAGCAGCTTAGATCAGGGACAATTAGGGCAGTACTTC. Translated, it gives CASSLDQGQLGQYF.

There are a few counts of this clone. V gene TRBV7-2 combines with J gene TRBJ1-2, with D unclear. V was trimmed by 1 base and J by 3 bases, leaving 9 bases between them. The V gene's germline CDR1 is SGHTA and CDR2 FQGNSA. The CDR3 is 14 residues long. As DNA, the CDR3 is TGTGCCAGCAGCTTAGTTTCCAGTGACTATGGCTACACCTTC. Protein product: CASSLVSSDYGYTF.

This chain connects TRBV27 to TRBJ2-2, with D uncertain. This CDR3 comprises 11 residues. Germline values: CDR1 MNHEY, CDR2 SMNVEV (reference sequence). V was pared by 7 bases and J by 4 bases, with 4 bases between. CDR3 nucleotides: TGTGCCAGCATCGGCACCGGGGAGCTGTTTTTT. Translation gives CASIGTGELFF.

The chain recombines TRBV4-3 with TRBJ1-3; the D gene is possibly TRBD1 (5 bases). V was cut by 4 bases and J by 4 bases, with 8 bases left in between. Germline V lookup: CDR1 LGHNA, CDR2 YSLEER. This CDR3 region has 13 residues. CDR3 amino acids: CASSRAGGNTIYF. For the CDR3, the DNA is TGCGCCAGCAGCCGGGCAGGGGGAAACACCATATATTTT.

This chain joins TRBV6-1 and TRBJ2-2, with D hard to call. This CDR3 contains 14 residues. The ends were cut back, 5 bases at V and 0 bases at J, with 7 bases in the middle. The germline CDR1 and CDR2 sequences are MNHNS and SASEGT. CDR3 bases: TGTGCCAGCAGTATTCCTTCGAACACCGGGGAGCTGTTTTTT. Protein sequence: CASSIPSNTGELFF.

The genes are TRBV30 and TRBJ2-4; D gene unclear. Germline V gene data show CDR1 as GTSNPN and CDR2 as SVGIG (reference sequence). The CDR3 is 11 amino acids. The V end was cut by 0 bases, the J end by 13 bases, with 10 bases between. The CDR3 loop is CAWSVSPRQYF. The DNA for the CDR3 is TGTGCCTGGAGTGTAAGCCCGAGGCAGTACTTC.

This CDR3 is CASSIQGRSTDTQYF. For the CDR3, the DNA is TGTGCCAGCAGCATACAGGGAAGGAGCACAGATACGCAGTATTTT. This rearrangement joins TRBV9 to TRBJ2-3; D is perhaps TRBD1 (6 bases). This CDR3 contains 15 residues. Deletions cut 4 bases from V and 0 bases from J, with 12 bases between. Germline CDR1 is SGDLS and CDR2 is YYNGEE.

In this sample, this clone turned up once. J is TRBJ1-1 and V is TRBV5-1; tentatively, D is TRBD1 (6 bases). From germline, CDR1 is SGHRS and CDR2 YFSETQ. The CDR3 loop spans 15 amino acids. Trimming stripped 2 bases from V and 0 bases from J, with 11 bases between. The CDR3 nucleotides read TGCGCCAGCAGCTTCCAGGACAGCTTGAACACTGAAGCTTTCTTT. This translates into CASSFQDSLNTEAFF.

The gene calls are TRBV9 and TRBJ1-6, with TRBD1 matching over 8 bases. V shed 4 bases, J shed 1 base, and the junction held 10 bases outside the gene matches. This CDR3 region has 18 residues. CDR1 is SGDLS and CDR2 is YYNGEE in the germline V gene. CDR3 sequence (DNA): TGTGCCAGCAGCTTCCGTGGACAGGGAGGGTCCTATAATTCACCCCTCCACTTT. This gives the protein CASSFRGQGGSYNSPLHF.

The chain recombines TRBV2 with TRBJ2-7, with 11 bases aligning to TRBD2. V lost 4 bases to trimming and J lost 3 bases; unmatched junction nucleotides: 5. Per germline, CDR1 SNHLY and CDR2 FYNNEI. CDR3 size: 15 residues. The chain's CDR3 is CASSAPGTSGYEQYF. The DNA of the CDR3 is TGTGCCAGCAGTGCCCCAGGGACTAGCGGCTACGAGCAGTACTTC.